This is a list of T cell receptor beta chains from one sample in a study of CD8+CD57+ T cells in acquired aplastic anemia. TCRdb recomputed calls from the reads with MiXCR, one row per CDR3 protein. Of approximately 260,000 distinct CDR3 sequences detected, roughly 82% appear once; the ten largest clones hold less than 50%. The specimen was sorted CD4+, CD8+, or CD8+CD57+ T cells (not recorded which) from PBMCs. These receptors were taken from a human donor with aplastic anemia. Both conserved end residues are part of each CDR3. The D gene is left open where the match is weak. Size values are once, few and many counts, or a class for expanded clones, and some rows have none.

D gene	clone size	V gene	J gene	CDR3 DNA	CDR3 protein
NA	NA	TRBV2	TRBJ2-2	TGTGCCAGCGGCGGGGCGGGCAGTAACAGGCAGCTGTTTTTT	CASGGAGSNRQLFF
NA	NA	TRBV7-9	TRBJ2-5	TGTGCCAGCAGCTTAGTCCCCGAGGAGCAGACCTTTGGATTC	CASSLVPEEQTFGF
NA	NA	TRBV7-8	TRBJ2-5	TGTGCCAGCAGCGTTAGCTCAGATAGGCAGTATATTCAGTACTTC	CASSVSSDRQYIQYF
NA	NA	TRBV2	TRBJ2-5	TGTGCCAGCAGCTGGGCAGGGGGGCAAGGGGGCCAGAACTTC	CASSWAGGQGGQNF
NA	NA	TRBV7-9	TRBJ1-2	TGTGCCAGCAGCTCGGCGGGGGGCTATGGCTACACCTTC	CASSSAGGYGYTF
NA	NA	TRBV7-6	TRBJ1-2	TGTGCCAGCAGCTTAGCCCACGGGGGCGCCGACTATGGCTACACCTTC	CASSLAHGGADYGYTF
NA	NA	TRBV2	TRBJ1-1	TGTGCCAGCAGCGCCACTGGAGGGAGTGAAGCTTTCTTT	CASSATGGSEAFF
NA	NA	TRBV7-8	TRBJ1-1	TGTGCCAGTAGTTTAGCTAGGAGAGGGAACACTGAAGCTTTCTTT	CASSLARRGNTEAFF
NA	NA	TRBV7-2	TRBJ2-3	TGTGCCAGCAGCTTAGCGTGCTATCCTTCACCCCTGTATTTT	CASSLACYPSPLYF
TRBD2	NA	TRBV7-8	TRBJ2-1	TGTGCCAGCAGCTTTCCGGGAGGCCCCGATAGGCATGAGCAGTTCTTC	CASSFPGGPDRHEQFF
TRBD2	NA	TRBV12-5	TRBJ2-3	TGTGCTCGTAATAGCGGGGGCACAGATACGCAGTATTTT	CARNSGGTDTQYF
NA	NA	TRBV11-3	TRBJ2-5	TGTGCCAGCAGCTTGGGAGGAAATAACCAGTACTTC	CASSLGGNNQYF
TRBD1	NA	TRBV9	TRBJ2-2	TGTGCCGGCAGCGCGGACAGGGCAGCGAACACCGGGGAGCTGTTTTTT	CAGSADRAANTGELFF
NA	NA	TRBV9	TRBJ2-5	TGTGCCAGCAGCCCAACCGTGGACTCCTACGAGCAGTCCCAGTACTTC	CASSPTVDSYEQSQYF
NA	few	TRBV20-1	TRBJ2-1	TGCCATGCTAGGCGGGGGCTTTCGTGGAATGAGCAGTTCTTC	CHARRGLSWNEQFF
NA	NA	TRBV7-8	TRBJ2-3	TGTGCCAGCAGCTTAGCGGGAGGCGGCACAACGCAGTATTTT	CASSLAGGGTTQYF
NA	few	TRBV10-3	TRBJ1-3	TGTGCCATCAGGTTGCAGGGACAAGAGGTGAACACCATATATTTT	CAIRLQGQEVNTIYF
NA	NA	TRBV5-8	TRBJ2-3	TGTGCCAGCAGCTCTCGTACTAGCCCCACAGATACGCAGTATTTT	CASSSRTSPTDTQYF
NA	NA	TRBV7-9	TRBJ2-3	TGTGCCAGCAGCTTTCAGGGAGGCGGGGATACGCAGGAGTTT	CASSFQGGGDTQEF
NA	NA	TRBV5-1	TRBJ2-2	TGCGCCAGCAGCCGAACAACCGCCTCCGGGGAGCTGTTTTTT	CASSRTTASGELFF
NA	NA	TRBV7-3	TRBJ2-1	TGTGCCAGCAGCTTAAATGGCGGGGGCCAGTACAATGACAATGAGCAGTTCTTC	CASSLNGGGQYNDNEQFF
NA	NA	TRBV11-3	TRBJ2-7	TGTGCCACCAGCTTAGATCTGGACTACGAGCAGTACTTC	CATSLDLDYEQYF
NA	NA	TRBV9	TRBJ1-1	TGTGCCAGCAGCGGGGATGGGGGAGGTGGCTACACCTCTGAAGCTTTCTTT	CASSGDGGGGYTSEAFF
NA	NA	TRBV10-3	TRBJ1-1	TGTGCCATCAGTGAGAGGGAGAACACTGAAGCTTTCTTT	CAISERENTEAFF
TRBD1	NA	TRBV2	TRBJ2-3	TGTGCCAGCAGGGTACCGGGACAGGCCGACGAGCAGTACTTT	CASRVPGQADEQYF
TRBD2	NA	TRBV24-1	TRBJ2-3	TGTGCCAGCAGGTTAGCGGGGAGTACGGATACGCAGTATTTC	CASRLAGSTDTQYF
NA	NA	TRBV7-2	TRBJ1-1	TGTGCCAGCACCTTAGGAATAGATACTGAAGCTTTCTTT	CASTLGIDTEAFF
NA	few	TRBV15	TRBJ1-5	TGTGCCACCAGCAGCGTGGGTCAGCCCCAGCATTTT	CATSSVGQPQHF
NA	few	TRBV7-9	TRBJ1-1	TGTGCCAGCAGCTTAATGGGGAACAATCAGCCCCAGCATTTCTTT	CASSLMGNNQPQHFF
NA	NA	TRBV7-8	TRBJ2-3	TGTGCCAGCAGCTTAGGGGGCACTCACGAGACGCATTTT	CASSLGGTHETHF
NA	NA	TRBV7-6	TRBJ1-2	TGTGCCAGCAGCTTAGCGCCACACGCGCCCGTCCACGGTTACACCTTC	CASSLAPHAPVHGYTF
NA	NA	TRBV19	TRBJ2-7	TGTGCCAGTAGCGATGTTCAAATCTACGAGCAGTACTTC	CASSDVQIYEQYF
NA	NA	TRBV13	TRBJ1-2	TGTGCCAGCAGGGGGGGCTTGGACTATGGCTACACCTTC	CASRGGLDYGYTF
NA	NA	TRBV7-9	TRBJ2-1	TGTGCCAGCAGCTTGGGGTCAGGGAGAAGGAATGAAAGGGATGAGCAGTTCTTC	CASSLGSGRRNERDEQFF
TRBD1	NA	TRBV7-9	TRBJ1-2	TGTGCCAGCAGCTTAGCGGGGACAGGGGGTTATGGCTACACCTTC	CASSLAGTGGYGYTF
NA	NA	TRBV7-2	TRBJ2-6	TGTGCCAGCAGCTTTGCTCGTGACTACGCAGCCATTGTCCTGACTTTC	CASSFARDYAAIVLTF
TRBD1	NA	TRBV25-1	TRBJ2-3	TGTGCCAGCAGTGTTGGGACAGGGGCAACAGATACGCAGTATTTT	CASSVGTGATDTQYF
TRBD1	NA	TRBV15	TRBJ2-1	TGTGCCACCAGCAGCCCGGGACAGGGGTTTAGGGAGCAGTTCTTC	CATSSPGQGFREQFF
NA	NA	TRBV11-2	TRBJ2-3	TGTGCCAGCAGCTCCAGAGTAGCGGCCGACACGCAGTATTTT	CASSSRVAADTQYF
NA	NA	TRBV9	TRBJ2-5	TGTGCCAGCAGCTCCCCGGACCCCACAGACACGCAGTACTTC	CASSSPDPTDTQYF
NA	once	TRBV5-6	TRBJ2-1	TGTGCCAGCAGCTATGAGAGGGTCCATGAGCAGTTCTTC	CASSYERVHEQFF
NA	NA	TRBV7-3	TRBJ2-5	TGTGCCACCAGAAGACGCTCCAGCCAAGAGGACCAGTACTTC	CATRRRSSQEDQYF
NA	NA	TRBV15	TRBJ1-5	TGTGCCACCTCAGATGGGGTACTCAATCAGCCCCAGCATTTT	CATSDGVLNQPQHF
NA	NA	TRBV11-3	TRBJ2-1	TGTGCCAGCAGCTTAGCGGGAACAGCCTACAATGAGCAGTTCTTC	CASSLAGTAYNEQFF
NA	NA	TRBV7-8	TRBJ2-4	TGTGCCAGCGGCGGAGCTGGGAACCTTGAGTCGTTC	CASGGAGNLESF
NA	NA	TRBV7-9	TRBJ2-6	TGTGCCAGCAGCTTTCCAGGTAGCTACGGGGCCAACGTCCTGACTTTC	CASSFPGSYGANVLTF
NA	NA	TRBV9	TRBJ2-3	TGTGCCAGCGGAGACGCAGGCACGAACACGGACTACTTT	CASGDAGTNTDYF
NA	NA	TRBV7-9	TRBJ1-6	TGTGCCAGCAGCTTAGGATCGGGGGCCGGGTCGCAGTACTCACCCCTCCACTTT	CASSLGSGAGSQYSPLHF
NA	once	TRBV9	TRBJ2-7	TGTGCCAGCAGTTACGTGCAGGACAACTACGATCAGTACTTC	CASSYVQDNYDQYF
NA	few	TRBV9	TRBJ2-3	TGTGCCAGCAGCGTAACAGGAGCTAGCACAGATACGTATTTT	CASSVTGASTDTYF
NA	NA	TRBV6-4	TRBJ2-1	TGTGCCAGCAGTGACGGGGTCGGCGGCGAGCAGTTCTTC	CASSDGVGGEQFF
NA	once	TRBV7-3	TRBJ1-6	TGTGCCAGCTCAAGACCTACCTACGCACTTCTACACTTT	CASSRPTYALLHF
NA	NA	TRBV7-9	TRBJ1-1	TGTGCCAGCAGCTTTGATGGGTTCAGGGACACTTTAGTTTTCTTT	CASSFDGFRDTLVFF
NA	NA	TRBV7-9	TRBJ2-3	TGTGCCAGCAGCTTAGAAAGAGGCGGGGATAGCGAGGAGTTT	CASSLERGGDSEEF